These 17 T cell receptor beta chains originate from one sample sequenced in a study of cytomegalovirus exposure and HLA in healthy donors. Primers: 60 Vbeta forward and 13 Jbeta reverse. The assay was immunoSEQ multiplex PCR, and TCRdb's table has in-frame clones only and misses some. Of 130,000 or so clones listed, about 78% were seen once; the top ten hold about 4.4%. The sequenced sample was PBMCs. The receptors were sampled from a man over 45 in good health and CMV-seropositive.

CDR3 residues: CASSLRAGEAFF. The CDR3 DNA reads TGTGCCAGCAGCCTTAGGGCCGGGGAGGCTTTCTTT. This rearrangement joins TRBV5-5 to TRBJ1-1; D is unclear. Germline V gene lookup returns CDR1 SGHKS and CDR2 YYEKEE (reference sequence). The CDR3 consists of 12 residues. Between the trimmed V and J ends, which lost 4 bases and 11 bases, there was a span of 15 bases. Complete variable domain (other parts from reference TRBV5-5 and TRBJ1-1): DAGVTQSPTHLIKTRGQQVTLRCSPISGHKSVSWYQQVLGQGPQFIFQYYEKEERGRGNFPDRFSARQFPNYSSELNVNALLLGDSALYLCASSLRAGEAFFGQGTRLTVV.

V is TRBV27 and J is TRBJ2-7; 9 bases are shared with TRBD2. This CDR3 is 13 amino acids long. V shed 7 bases and J 5 bases; nucleotides not matched to a gene: 6. The germline gives CDR1 MNHEY, CDR2 SMNVEV (reference sequence). CDR3 in DNA: TGTGCCAGCATAGGACTAGCGAAGAACGAGCAGTACTTC. This encodes CASIGLAKNEQYF.

V and J are TRBV6-5 and TRBJ1-4; 8 positions match TRBD1. The V gene end was trimmed by 2 bases and the J gene end by 8 bases; junction bases not matched to a gene: 10. Per germline, CDR1 MNHEY and CDR2 SVGAGI. This CDR3 region has 16 residues. CDR3 nucleotides: TGTGCCAGCAGTTACGGCGGGCAGGGGGCGGGCGAAAAACTGTTTTTT. Translating gives CASSYGGQGAGEKLFF.

The CDR3 nucleotides read TGCGCCAGCAGCCAAGGCCTCGAGCTATACAATGAGCAGTTCTTC. As protein: CASSQGLELYNEQFF. The V and J genes are TRBV4-1 and TRBJ2-1, with unresolved D. The CDR3 covers 15 residues. V dropped 1 base and J dropped 4 bases, with 11 bases sitting between them. The germline V gene encodes CDR1 MGHRA and CDR2 YSYEKL.

This clone has more than one count but fewer than ten. The chain has TRBV4-1 and TRBJ1-2; no firm D call. Between the trimmed V and J ends, which lost 0 bases and 3 bases, there was a span of 11 bases. Looked up from germline, CDR1 is MGHRA and CDR2 is YSYEKL. CDR3 length: 15 residues. The CDR3: CASSQDRRSHYGYTF. Written as DNA, the CDR3 is TGCGCCAGCAGCCAAGATCGAAGGAGCCACTATGGCTACACCTTC.

The chain recombines TRBV5-1 with TRBJ1-6, with D possibly matching TRBD1 (5 bases). Trimming stripped 4 bases from V and 8 bases from J, with 10 bases between. Per germline, CDR1 SGHRS and CDR2 YFSETQ. The CDR3 loop spans 13 amino acids. The DNA of the CDR3 is TGCGCCAGCAGCCCGGGGGGGGATTCACCCCTCCACTTT. It encodes CASSPGGDSPLHF.

The chain links TRBV19 to TRBJ1-1; 8 bases match TRBD1. Trimming cost V 2 bases and J 0 bases; bases outside gene matches: 2. This CDR3 is built from 15 residues. Germline V gene data show CDR1 as LNHDA and CDR2 as SQIVND (reference sequence). The CDR3 region is CASSIPTGVNTEAFF. CDR3 nucleotides: TGTGCCAGTAGTATACCGACAGGGGTGAACACTGAAGCTTTCTTT. The whole variable domain, filled in from reference TRBV19 and TRBJ1-1, reads DGGITQSPKYLFRKEGQNVTLSCEQNLNHDAMYWYRQDPGQGLRLIYYSQIVNDFQKGDIAEGYSVSREKKESFPLTVTSAQKNPTAFYLCASSIPTGVNTEAFFGQGTRLTVV.

This rearrangement joins TRBV11-2 to TRBJ1-2; no firm D call. Germline CDR1 reads SGHAT; CDR2 reads FQNNGV. Trimming stripped 1 base from V and 7 bases from J, with 10 bases between. The CDR3 length is 13 residues. The CDR3 sequence: CASSLVRGGGYTF. Written as DNA, the CDR3 is TGTGCCAGCAGCTTAGTTCGCGGAGGTGGCTACACCTTC.

The rearrangement uses TRBV7-9 and TRBJ1-1; D call uncertain. Germline V lookup: CDR1 SEHNR, CDR2 FQNEAQ (reference sequence). This CDR3 comprises 14 residues. Trimming removed 2 bases at V and 1 base at J, with 8 bases between. CDR3 nucleotide sequence: TGTGCCAGCAGCTTAAGAGCCCAGAACACTGAAGCTTTCTTT. Its translation: CASSLRAQNTEAFF.

The rearrangement links TRBV28 to TRBJ2-7; D may be TRBD2 (5 bases). V was trimmed by 2 bases and J by 1 base, leaving 12 bases between them. Germline-derived CDR1 and CDR2 are MDHEN and SYDVKM. This CDR3 region has 15 residues. The CDR3 DNA reads TGTGCCAGCAGTTTAGGAGGCAGTAATTCCTACGAGCAGTACTTC. Translating gives CASSLGGSNSYEQYF.

The gene calls are TRBV5-1 and TRBJ1-1; D unresolved. This CDR3 is built from 15 residues. Germline CDR1 reads SGHRS; CDR2 reads YFSETQ. The V end was cut by 4 bases, the J end by 0 bases, with 13 bases between. The CDR3 coding sequence is TGCGCCAGCAGCCGCATCGGAGTAATGAACACTGAAGCTTTCTTT. Protein sequence: CASSRIGVMNTEAFF.

This clone has a handful of counts. The V and J genes are TRBV2 and TRBJ1-4, with no clear D. Germline loops: CDR1 SNHLY, CDR2 FYNNEI. Trimming left V 8 bases short and J 0 bases short, with 7 bases between. The CDR3 is made up of 13 amino acids. CDR3 bases: TGTGCCAGCGAGGAAGCAACTAATGAAAAACTGTTTTTT. This gives the protein CASEEATNEKLFF.

The chain couples TRBV6-5 to TRBJ2-7; the D gene is possibly TRBD2 (7 bases). The CDR3 contains 14 residues. V lost 7 bases, J lost 6 bases, and 19 bases lay in between. Per the germline V gene, CDR1 is MNHEY and CDR2 is SVGAGI. The CDR3 region is CASTKGGASLEQYF. The CDR3 DNA reads as TGTGCCAGCACCAAGGGGGGGGCCAGTCTCGAGCAGTACTTC.

V is TRBV19 and J is TRBJ1-5, with D maybe TRBD1 (6 bases). Germline values: CDR1 LNHDA, CDR2 SQIVND (reference sequence). Trimming took off 9 bases at V and 6 bases at J, with 21 bases between the two ends. There are 15 residues in the CDR3. The CDR3 sequence: CASSHAGAGIQPQHF. CDR3 DNA: TGTGCCAGCAGCCACGCGGGGGCCGGGATTCAGCCCCAGCATTTT.

J is TRBJ1-5 and V is TRBV19; TRBD1 is a possible D gene (5 bases). This CDR3 is built from 14 residues. Germline values: CDR1 LNHDA, CDR2 SQIVND (reference sequence). V was pared by 3 bases and J by 0 bases, with 6 bases between. CDR3 sequence: CASSMTDSNQPQHF. CDR3 sequence (DNA): TGTGCCAGTAGTATGACAGATAGCAATCAGCCCCAGCATTTT.

This clone was seen a single time. The rearrangement uses TRBV5-4 and TRBJ1-2, with 7 bases that match TRBD1. In germline, CDR1 is SGHNT, CDR2 YYREEE (reference sequence). CDR3 length equals 14 residues. The ends lost 4 bases at V and 11 bases at J; junction bases unmatched: 14. CDR3 protein: CASSLELLAGGYTF. CDR3 nucleotide sequence: TGTGCCAGCAGCCTAGAACTTTTGGCAGGGGGTTACACCTTC.

The gene calls are TRBV5-1 and TRBJ2-7; D is perhaps TRBD2 (6 bases). Germline CDR1 is SGHRS and CDR2 is YFSETQ. The V and J ends lost 5 bases and 8 bases respectively, with 23 bases between them. The CDR3 covers 15 residues. This chain's CDR3 is CASSPAFGTGDKQYF. The CDR3 coding sequence is TGCGCCAGCAGTCCGGCCTTTGGGACGGGAGATAAGCAGTACTTC.